One and the same sample provided the 5 T cell receptor beta chains below, sequenced in a study of cytomegalovirus exposure and HLA in healthy donors (dated by TCRdb to the late 2010s). Receptors were amplified or captured by the immunoSEQ multiplex PCR assay. For the multiplex PCR, a mixture combining 60 forward primers for TCR Vbeta segments and 13 reverse primers for TCR Jbeta segments was used. Drawn from immuneACCESS, this table holds only the in-frame rearrangements with V and J called that TCRdb kept. Clones are partly lost; checked studies trace under half to an unresolved V gene and leave the rest unexplained. The sample data list more than 95,000 clones, and 81% of these were observed just once. Of the sample, about 1.7% falls within the top ten clones. The sample was PBMCs. The source of these receptors is a man between 18 and 29 years old in good health and CMV-seronegative.

The V call is TRBV9, the J call TRBJ2-3; TRBD2 matches at 9 bases. Looked up from germline, CDR1 is SGDLS and CDR2 is YYNGEE. V was clipped by 0 bases and J by 1 base; unmatched bases: 3. The CDR3 loop spans 16 amino acids. CDR3 sequence (DNA): TGTGCCAGCAGCGTAGAAGCGGGGGGCGGCACAGATACGCAGTATTTT. Its translation: CASSVEAGGGTDTQYF.

The chain couples TRBV15 to TRBJ2-2; unclear D gene. The CDR3 has 11 residues. Between the trimmed V and J ends, which lost 6 bases and 8 bases, there was a span of 7 bases. The germline CDR1 and CDR2 sequences are LNHNV and YYDKDF (reference sequence). CDR3 amino acids: CATSVVGELFF. The CDR3 region has the DNA TGTGCCACCAGTGTAGTGGGGGAGCTGTTTTTT.

The rearrangement uses TRBV11-2 and TRBJ2-1, with 9 positions matching TRBD1. Trimming at V came to 4 bases and at J to 1 base, leaving 2 bases not matched to a gene. CDR3 length: 15 amino acids. Germline V gene sequence: CDR1 SGHAT, CDR2 FQNNGV. CDR3 in DNA: TGTGCCAGCAGCTCAGGGACAGGGTCCTACAATGAGCAGTTCTTC. Encoded protein: CASSSGTGSYNEQFF.

The J gene is TRBJ2-5, the V gene TRBV5-1, with D possibly TRBD2 on 6 matching bases. V lost 4 bases and J lost 1, with 8 bases in between. Germline V gene sequence: CDR1 SGHRS, CDR2 YFSETQ. The CDR3 has 13 residues. The CDR3 coding sequence is TGCGCCAGCAGCAGGGACTTCCAAGAGACCCAGTACTTC. Translating it yields CASSRDFQETQYF.

A single count supports this clone. The V call is TRBV7-9, the J call TRBJ1-1; no clear D. Per the germline V gene, CDR1 is SEHNR and CDR2 is FQNEAQ (reference sequence). V gave up 5 bases and J gave up 6 bases, with 7 bases separating them. The CDR3 totals 11 residues. The CDR3 DNA is TGTGCCAGCAGCCGCCAGGCTGAAGCTTTCTTT. Its protein is CASSRQAEAFF.